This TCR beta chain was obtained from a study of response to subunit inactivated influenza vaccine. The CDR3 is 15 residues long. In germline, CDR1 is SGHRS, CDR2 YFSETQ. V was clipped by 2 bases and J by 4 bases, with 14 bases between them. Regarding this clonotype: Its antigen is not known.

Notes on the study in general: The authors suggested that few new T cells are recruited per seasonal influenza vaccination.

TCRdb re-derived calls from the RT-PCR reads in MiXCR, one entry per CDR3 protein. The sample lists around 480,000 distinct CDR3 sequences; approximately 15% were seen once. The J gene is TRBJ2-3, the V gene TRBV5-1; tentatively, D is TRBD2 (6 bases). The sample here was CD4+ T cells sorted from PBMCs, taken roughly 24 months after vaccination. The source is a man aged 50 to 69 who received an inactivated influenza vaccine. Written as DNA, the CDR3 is TGCGCCAGCAGCTTCCGGGGGAGAGGGGCAGATACGCAGTATTTT. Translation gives CASSFRGRGADTQYF. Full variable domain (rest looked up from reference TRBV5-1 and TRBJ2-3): KAGVTQTPRYLIKTRGQQVTLSCSPISGHRSVSWYQQTPGQGLQFLFEYFSETQRNKGNFPGRFSGRQFSNSRSEMNVSTLELGDSALYLCASSFRGRGADTQYFGPGTRLTVL.